This TCR beta chain appears in the sequencing data of a study of blood T cell repertoires in COVID-19 (dated by TCRdb to about 2020). In the study overall: Collaborator samples came from the United States, Italy and Spain and covered acute and convalescent phases of COVID-19. Nearly every sample came with metadata listing a de-identified subject ID, COVID-19 status, age in years and sex. Subjects who had been exposed to COVID-19, were actively infected with it, or had recovered from it provided the deeply sampled blood TCRbeta repertoires that made up the dataset. The material from the prospective study consisted of cDNA or gDNA derived from T cells, B-cell-depleted T cells, or PBMCs. Where available, HLA class I and class II types were obtained from metadata supplied by the sample provider rather than from assay-based typing. The repertoires were made available in a free public database intended to serve as a resource for research on the immune response to SARS-CoV-2. The samples were drawn from the first 160 participants of the ongoing ImmuneRACE study and from 950 to 1,500 subjects provided by 6 global collaborators.

The collaborating institutions used their own protocols to collect whole blood in K2EDTA tubes. For TCRbeta analysis, collaborator samples were shipped as frozen whole blood, as isolated PBMCs, or as DNA extracted from either sample type. Points on this clone: What antigen it recognizes has not been identified. Base-call qualities are not available, and no considerably larger clone is one nucleotide away.

The immunoSEQ Assay, a bias-controlled multiplex PCR, was used to amplify TCRbeta CDR3 regions from genomic DNA. Per the original workflow: The number of nucleated cells in each sample was estimated from the amplification of reference gene primers within the assay. To quantify the absolute abundance of each unique TCRbeta CDR3 rearrangement, sequence reads were collapsed and filtered. For each sample, productive Simpson clonality was calculated as the square root of Simpson's diversity index across productive rearrangements. The table comes from immuneACCESS by way of TCRdb, which keeps in-frame sequences with V and J called. Part of the clones is missing from these tables; in studies checked, under half for an unresolved V gene and the rest for unknown reasons. V, J and clone size were drawn from that table, and D and trimming were deduced from the DNA. The sample table contains more than 45,000 clones; only one count was recorded for roughly 84% of them. 5.9% of the sample belongs to the ten largest clones.

V is clipped by 3 bases and J by 7 bases, and the sequence between their germline boundaries is 13 bases long. From a lookup of the germline V gene (reference sequence), CDR1 and CDR2 are LGHDT and YNNKEL. The cysteine opens and the phenylalanine closes a CDR3 of 14 amino acids. Solely the CDR3 DNA is kept, with 42 bases framed from the first base. General study outcomes and caveats: The amount of clinical and demographic metadata varied by source and participant and was provided uncurated.

This TCR was recovered from an older woman with acute or convalescent COVID-19. Specimen: peripheral blood. The rearranged segments are TRBV3-1 (or the pseudogene TRBV3-2) and TRBJ2-1; TRBD1 could be the D gene, as 5 bases match. CDR3 protein: CASSQPLGANEQFF. The nucleotide sequence reads TGTGCCAGCAGCCAGCCCCTTGGGGCAAATGAGCAGTTCTTC.